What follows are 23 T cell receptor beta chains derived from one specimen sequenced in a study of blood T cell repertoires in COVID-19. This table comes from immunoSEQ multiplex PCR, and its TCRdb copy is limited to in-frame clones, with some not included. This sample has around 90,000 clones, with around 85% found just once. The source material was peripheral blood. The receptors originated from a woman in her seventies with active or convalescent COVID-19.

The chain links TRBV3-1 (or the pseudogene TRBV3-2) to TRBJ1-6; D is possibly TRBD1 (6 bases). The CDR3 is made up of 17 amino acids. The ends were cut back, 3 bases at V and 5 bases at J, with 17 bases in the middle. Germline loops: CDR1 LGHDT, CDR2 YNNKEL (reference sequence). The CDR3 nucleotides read TGTGCCAGCAGCCACCCCAGTGACAGGCCGAATAATTCACCCCTCCACTTT. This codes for CASSHPSDRPNNSPLHF.

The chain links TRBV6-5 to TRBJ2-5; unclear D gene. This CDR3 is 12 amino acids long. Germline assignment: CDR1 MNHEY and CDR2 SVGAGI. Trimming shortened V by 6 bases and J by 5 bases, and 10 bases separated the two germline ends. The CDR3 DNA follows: TGTGCCAGCAGAGATGACATCGAGACCCAGTACTTC. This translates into CASRDDIETQYF.

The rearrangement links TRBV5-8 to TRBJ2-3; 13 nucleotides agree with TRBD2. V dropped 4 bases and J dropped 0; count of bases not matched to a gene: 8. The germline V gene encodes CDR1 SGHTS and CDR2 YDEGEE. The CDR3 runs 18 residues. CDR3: CASSKLTSGGASTDTQYF. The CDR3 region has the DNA TGTGCCAGCAGCAAACTCACTAGCGGGGGGGCTAGCACAGATACGCAGTATTTT.

The CDR3, as DNA: TGTGCCAGCAGTTACTCGTCCCTCGCAGAATCCTATGGCTACACCTTC. It codes for CASSYSSLAESYGYTF. The chain has TRBV6-2 or TRBV6-3 and TRBJ1-2; D is unclear. There are 16 residues in the CDR3. Germline CDR1 and CDR2: MNHEY and SVGEGT. V shed 0 bases and J shed 4 bases, with 15 bases lying between them.

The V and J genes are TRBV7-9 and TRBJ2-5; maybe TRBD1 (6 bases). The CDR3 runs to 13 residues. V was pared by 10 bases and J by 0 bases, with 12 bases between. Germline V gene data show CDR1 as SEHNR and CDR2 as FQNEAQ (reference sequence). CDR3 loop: CATQRGYQETQYF. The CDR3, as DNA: TGTGCCACCCAAAGGGGGTACCAAGAGACCCAGTACTTC.

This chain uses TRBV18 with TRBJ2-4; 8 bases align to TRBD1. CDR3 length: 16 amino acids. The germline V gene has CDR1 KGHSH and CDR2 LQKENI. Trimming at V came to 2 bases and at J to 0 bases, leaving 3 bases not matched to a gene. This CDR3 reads CASSPLQGGAKNIQYF. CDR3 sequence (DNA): TGTGCCAGCTCACCATTACAGGGGGGAGCCAAAAACATTCAGTACTTC. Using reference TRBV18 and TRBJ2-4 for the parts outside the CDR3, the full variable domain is NAGVMQNPRHLVRRRGQEARLRCSPMKGHSHVYWYRQLPEEGLKFMVYLQKENIIDESGMPKERFSAEFPKEGPSILRIQQVVRGDSAAYFCASSPLQGGAKNIQYFGAGTRLSVL.

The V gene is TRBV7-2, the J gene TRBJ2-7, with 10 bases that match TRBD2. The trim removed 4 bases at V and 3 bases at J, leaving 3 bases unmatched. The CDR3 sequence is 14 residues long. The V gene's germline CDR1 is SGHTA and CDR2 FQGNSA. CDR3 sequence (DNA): TGTGCCAGCAGCTCGGGACTAGCGAACTACGAGCAGTACTTC. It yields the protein CASSSGLANYEQYF.

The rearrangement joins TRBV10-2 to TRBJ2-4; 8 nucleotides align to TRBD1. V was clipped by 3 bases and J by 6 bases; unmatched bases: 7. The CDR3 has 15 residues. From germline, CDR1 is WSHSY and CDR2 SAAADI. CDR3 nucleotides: TGCGCCAGCAGTGAACAGGGGGGCGGCGGAAACATTCAGTACTTC. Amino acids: CASSEQGGGGNIQYF.

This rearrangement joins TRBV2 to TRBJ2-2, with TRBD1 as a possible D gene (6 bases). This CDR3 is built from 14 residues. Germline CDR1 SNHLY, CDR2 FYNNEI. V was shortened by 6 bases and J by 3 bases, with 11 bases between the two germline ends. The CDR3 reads CASRSTGYTGELFF. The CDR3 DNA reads TGTGCCAGCAGGTCTACAGGGTACACCGGGGAGCTGTTTTTT.

CDR3 DNA: TGTGCCAGCAGCGGTGTCAGGGGGCGCGACGGCTACACCTTC. Protein: CASSGVRGRDGYTF. V gene TRBV25-1 combines with J gene TRBJ1-2; 8 positions agree with TRBD1. After removal of 6 bases from V and 8 bases from J, the junction contained 11 bases not matched to a gene. The CDR3 contains 14 residues. Germline loops: CDR1 MGHDK, CDR2 SYGVNS.

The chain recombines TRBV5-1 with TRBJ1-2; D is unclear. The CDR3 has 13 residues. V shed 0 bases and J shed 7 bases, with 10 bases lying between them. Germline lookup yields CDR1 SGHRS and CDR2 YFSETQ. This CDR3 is CASSLGTGSGYTF. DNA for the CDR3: TGCGCCAGCAGCTTGGGAACGGGAAGTGGCTACACCTTC.

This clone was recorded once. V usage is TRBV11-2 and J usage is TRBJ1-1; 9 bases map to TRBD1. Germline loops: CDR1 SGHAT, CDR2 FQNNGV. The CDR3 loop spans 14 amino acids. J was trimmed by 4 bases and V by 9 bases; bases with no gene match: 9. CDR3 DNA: TGTGCCAGTGCTGAAGGGACAGGGATCACTGAAGCTTTCTTT. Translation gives CASAEGTGITEAFF.

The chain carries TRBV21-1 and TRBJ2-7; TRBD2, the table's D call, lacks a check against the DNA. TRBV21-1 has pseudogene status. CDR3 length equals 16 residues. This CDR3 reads CASTPTPGLADYEQYF. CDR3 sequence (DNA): TGTGCCAGCACCCCTACCCCGGGACTAGCGGACTACGAGCAGTACTTC.

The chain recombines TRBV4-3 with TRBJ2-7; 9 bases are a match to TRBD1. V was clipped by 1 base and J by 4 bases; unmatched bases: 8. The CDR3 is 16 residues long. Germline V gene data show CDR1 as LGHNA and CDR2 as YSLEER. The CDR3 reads CASSQVLGQGRYEQYF. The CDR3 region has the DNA TGCGCCAGCAGCCAAGTACTCGGACAGGGGAGGTACGAGCAGTACTTC.

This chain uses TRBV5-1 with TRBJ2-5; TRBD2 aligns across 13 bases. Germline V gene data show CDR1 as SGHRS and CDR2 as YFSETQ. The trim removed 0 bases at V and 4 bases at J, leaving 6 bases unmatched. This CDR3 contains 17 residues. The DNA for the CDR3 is TGCGCCAGCAGCTTGGCCTATGGACTAGCGGGGGCAGAGACCCAGTACTTC. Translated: CASSLAYGLAGAETQYF.

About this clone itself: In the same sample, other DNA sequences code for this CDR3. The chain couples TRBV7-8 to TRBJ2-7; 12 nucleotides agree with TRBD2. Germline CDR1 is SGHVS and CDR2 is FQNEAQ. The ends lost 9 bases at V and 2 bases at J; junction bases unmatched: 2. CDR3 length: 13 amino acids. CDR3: CASRLAGAYEQYF. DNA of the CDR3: TGTGCCAGTCGACTAGCGGGGGCCTACGAGCAGTACTTC.

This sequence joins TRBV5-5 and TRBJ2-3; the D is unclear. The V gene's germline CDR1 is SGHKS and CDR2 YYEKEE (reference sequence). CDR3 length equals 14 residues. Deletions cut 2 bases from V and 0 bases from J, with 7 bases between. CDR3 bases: TGTGCCAGCAGCTTTGGGCCTAGCACAGATACGCAGTATTTT. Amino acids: CASSFGPSTDTQYF.

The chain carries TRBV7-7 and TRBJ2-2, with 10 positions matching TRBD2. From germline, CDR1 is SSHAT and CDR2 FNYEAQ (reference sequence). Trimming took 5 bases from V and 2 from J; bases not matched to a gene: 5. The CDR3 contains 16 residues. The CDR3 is CASSPWTSGNTGELFF. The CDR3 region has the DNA TGTGCCAGCAGCCCTTGGACTAGCGGTAACACCGGGGAGCTGTTTTTT. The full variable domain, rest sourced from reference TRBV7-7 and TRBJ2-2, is GAGVSQSPRYKVTKRGQDVTLRCDPISSHATLYWYQQALGQGPEFLTYFNYEAQPDKSGLPSDRFSAERPEGSISTLTIQRTEQRDSAMYRCASSPWTSGNTGELFFGEGSRLTVL.

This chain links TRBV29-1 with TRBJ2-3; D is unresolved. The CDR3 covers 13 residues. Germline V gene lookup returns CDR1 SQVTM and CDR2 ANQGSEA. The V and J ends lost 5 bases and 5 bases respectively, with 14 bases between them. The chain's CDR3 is CSVSDNVGDTQYF. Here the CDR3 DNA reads TGCAGCGTTTCCGACAACGTGGGAGATACGCAGTATTTT.

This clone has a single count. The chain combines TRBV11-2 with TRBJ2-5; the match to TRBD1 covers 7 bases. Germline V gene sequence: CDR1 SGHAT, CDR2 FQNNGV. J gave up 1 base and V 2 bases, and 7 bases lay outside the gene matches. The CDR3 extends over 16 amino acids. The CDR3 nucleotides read TGTGCCAGCAGCTTAAGGGGGCCAAGGGTCCAAGAGACCCAGTACTTC. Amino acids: CASSLRGPRVQETQYF. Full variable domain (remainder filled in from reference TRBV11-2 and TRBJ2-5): EAGVAQSPRYKIIEKRQSVAFWCNPISGHATLYWYQQILGQGPKLLIQFQNNGVVDDSQLPKDRFSAERLKGVDSTLKIQPAKLEDSAVYLCASSLRGPRVQETQYFGPGTRLLVL.

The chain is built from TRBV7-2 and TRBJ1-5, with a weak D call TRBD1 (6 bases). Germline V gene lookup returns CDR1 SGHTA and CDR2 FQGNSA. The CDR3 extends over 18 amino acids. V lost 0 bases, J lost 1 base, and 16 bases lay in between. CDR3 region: CASSLAITGIGSNQPQHF. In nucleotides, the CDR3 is TGTGCCAGCAGCTTAGCGATAACAGGGATTGGGAGCAATCAGCCCCAGCATTTT.

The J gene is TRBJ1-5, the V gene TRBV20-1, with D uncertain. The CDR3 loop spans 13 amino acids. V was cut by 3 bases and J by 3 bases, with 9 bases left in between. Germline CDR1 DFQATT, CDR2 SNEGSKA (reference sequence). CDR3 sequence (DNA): TGCAGTGCTAGTCCGCAGGTCAATCAGCCCCAGCATTTT. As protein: CSASPQVNQPQHF.

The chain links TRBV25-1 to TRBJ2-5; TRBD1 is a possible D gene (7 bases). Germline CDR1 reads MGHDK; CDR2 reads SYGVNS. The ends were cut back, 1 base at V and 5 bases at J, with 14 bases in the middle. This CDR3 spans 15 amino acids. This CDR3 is CASSESDRAGETQYF. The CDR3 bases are TGTGCCAGCAGTGAATCTGACAGGGCGGGGGAGACCCAGTACTTC.